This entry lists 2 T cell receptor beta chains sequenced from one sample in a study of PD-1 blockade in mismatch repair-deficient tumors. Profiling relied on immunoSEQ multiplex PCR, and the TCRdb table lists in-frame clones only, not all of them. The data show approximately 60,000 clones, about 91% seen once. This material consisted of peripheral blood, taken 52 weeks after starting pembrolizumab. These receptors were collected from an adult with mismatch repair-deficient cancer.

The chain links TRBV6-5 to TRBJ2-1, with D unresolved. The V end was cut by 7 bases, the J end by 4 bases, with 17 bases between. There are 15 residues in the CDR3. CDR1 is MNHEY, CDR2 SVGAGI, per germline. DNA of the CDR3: TGTGCCAGCACTCTAGGGATGGGTCCATACAATGAGCAGTTCTTC. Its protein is CASTLGMGPYNEQFF.

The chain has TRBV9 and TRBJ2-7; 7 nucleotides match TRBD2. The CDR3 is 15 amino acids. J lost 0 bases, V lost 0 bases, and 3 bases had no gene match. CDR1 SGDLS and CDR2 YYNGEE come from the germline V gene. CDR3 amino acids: CASSVGTSLSYEQYF. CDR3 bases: TGTGCCAGCAGCGTAGGGACTAGTCTCTCCTACGAGCAGTACTTC. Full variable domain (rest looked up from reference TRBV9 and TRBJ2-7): DSGVTQTPKHLITATGQRVTLRCSPRSGDLSVYWYQQSLDQGLQFLIQYYNGEERAKGNILERFSAQQFPDLHSELNLSSLELGDSALYFCASSVGTSLSYEQYFGPGTRLTVT.